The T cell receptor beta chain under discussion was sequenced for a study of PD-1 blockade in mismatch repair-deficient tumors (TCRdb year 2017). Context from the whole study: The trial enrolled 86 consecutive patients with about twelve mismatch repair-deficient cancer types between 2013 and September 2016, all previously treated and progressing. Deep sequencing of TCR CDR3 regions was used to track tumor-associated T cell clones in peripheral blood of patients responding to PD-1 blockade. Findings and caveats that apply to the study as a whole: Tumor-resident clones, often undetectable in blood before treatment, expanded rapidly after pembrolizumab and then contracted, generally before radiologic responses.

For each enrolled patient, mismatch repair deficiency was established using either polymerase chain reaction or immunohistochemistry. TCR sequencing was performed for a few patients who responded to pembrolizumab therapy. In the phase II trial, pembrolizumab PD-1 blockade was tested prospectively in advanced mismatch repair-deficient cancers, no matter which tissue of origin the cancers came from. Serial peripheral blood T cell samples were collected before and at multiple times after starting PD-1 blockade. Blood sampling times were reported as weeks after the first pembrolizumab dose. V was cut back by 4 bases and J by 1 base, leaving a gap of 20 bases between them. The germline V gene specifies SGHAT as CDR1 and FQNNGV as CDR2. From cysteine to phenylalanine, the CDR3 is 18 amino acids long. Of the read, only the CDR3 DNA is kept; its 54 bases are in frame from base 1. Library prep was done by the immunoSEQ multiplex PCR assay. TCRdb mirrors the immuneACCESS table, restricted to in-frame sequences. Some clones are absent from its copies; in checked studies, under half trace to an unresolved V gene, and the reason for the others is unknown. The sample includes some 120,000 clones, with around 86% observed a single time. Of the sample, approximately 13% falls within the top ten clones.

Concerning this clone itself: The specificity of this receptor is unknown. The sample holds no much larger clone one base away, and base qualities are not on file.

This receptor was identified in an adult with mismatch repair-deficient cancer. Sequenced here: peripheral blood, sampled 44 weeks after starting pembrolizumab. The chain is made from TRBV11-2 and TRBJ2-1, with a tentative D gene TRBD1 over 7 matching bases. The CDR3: CASSSRWGATGSYNEQFF. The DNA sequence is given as TGTGCCAGCAGCTCCAGGTGGGGGGCGACAGGGTCCTACAATGAGCAGTTCTTC. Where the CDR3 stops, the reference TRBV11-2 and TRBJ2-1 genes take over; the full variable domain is EAGVAQSPRYKIIEKRQSVAFWCNPISGHATLYWYQQILGQGPKLLIQFQNNGVVDDSQLPKDRFSAERLKGVDSTLKIQPAKLEDSAVYLCASSSRWGATGSYNEQFFGPGTRLTVL.